Listed below are T cell receptor beta chains from one sample, sequenced in a study of control samples from healthy donors and cancer patients. Profiled with immunoSEQ multiplex PCR; TCRdb holds only in-frame clones, not every one. The sample records roughly 150,000 clones, 85% to 90% being singletons. The sample comprised blood. The receptors stem from a man between 18 and 29 years old in good health. Each CDR3 is given with its conserved first and last residue. A D gene is named only where the DNA matches it firmly. Clone size is not always given. Where it is, it says once, few, many or a class for expanded clones.

TRBJ2-1 | NA | NA | TRBV28 | CASSPSTGGFSYNEQFF | TGTGCCAGCAGCCCCTCGACGGGGGGCTTCTCCTACAATGAGCAGTTCTTC
TRBJ2-7 | NA | NA | TRBV28 | CASSNGNYEQYF | TGTGCCAGCAGTAACGGAAACTACGAGCAGTACTTC
TRBJ1-4 | NA | NA | TRBV7-9 | CASNPGIATNEKLFF | TGTGCCAGCAACCCCGGCATCGCAACTAATGAAAAACTGTTTTTT
TRBJ2-3 | TRBD2 | few | TRBV5-3 | CARSLGLAGGPHTDTQYF | TGTGCCAGAAGCTTGGGACTAGCGGGGGGCCCCCACACAGATACGCAGTATTTT
TRBJ1-5 | TRBD1 | NA | TRBV6-6 | CASTDLQGVPNQPQHF | TGTGCCAGCACAGACCTCCAGGGGGTTCCCAATCAGCCCCAGCATTTT
TRBJ2-7 | NA | NA | TRBV4-3 | CASSQRQGTTYEQYF | TGCGCCAGCAGCCAACGACAGGGGACTACCTACGAGCAGTACTTC
TRBJ1-5 | NA | NA | TRBV27 | CASSSGTSTNQPQHF | TGTGCCAGCAGTTCGGGGACATCAACCAATCAGCCCCAGCATTTT
TRBJ2-5 | NA | NA | TRBV5-4 | CASSSRTTGPQYF | TGTGCCAGCAGCTCCCGGACAACGGGGCCCCAGTACTTC
TRBJ2-3 | TRBD1 | NA | TRBV12-5 | CASGLTQQGLFTDTQYF | TGTGCTAGTGGTTTGACCCAACAGGGGTTGTTCACAGATACGCAGTATTTT
TRBJ1-2 | NA | NA | TRBV25-1 | CASSPQENYGYTF | TGTGCCAGCAGTCCTCAGGAGAACTATGGCTACACCTTC
TRBJ2-3 | NA | NA | TRBV6-5 | CASSYRETSTDTQYF | TGTGCCAGCAGTTACCGGGAAACTAGCACAGATACGCAGTATTTT
TRBJ2-7 | NA | NA | TRBV7-3 | CASSLDPDHSYEQYF | TGTGCCAGCAGCTTGGACCCGGACCACTCCTACGAGCAGTACTTC
TRBJ1-2 | NA | NA | TRBV27 | CASTLFPGSNYGYTF | TGTGCCAGCACCTTGTTTCCGGGCTCTAACTATGGCTACACCTTC
TRBJ2-5 | NA | few | TRBV9 | CASSVASVQETQYF | TGTGCCAGCAGCGTAGCAAGCGTCCAAGAGACCCAGTACTTC
TRBJ1-2 | TRBD1 | NA | TRBV6-6 | CASSYPQGSDYGYTF | TGTGCCAGCAGTTACCCACAGGGGAGCGACTATGGCTACACCTTC
TRBJ2-7 | NA | NA | TRBV28 | CASSLTWWEQYF | TGTGCCAGCAGTCTTACTTGGTGGGAGCAGTACTTC
TRBJ1-4 | TRBD1 | NA | TRBV28 | CASSPYGQGHEKLFF | TGTGCCAGCAGTCCATATGGACAGGGCCATGAAAAACTGTTTTTT
TRBJ1-1 | TRBD1 | once | TRBV3-1/TRBV3-2 | CASSQPPGQTNTEAFF | TGTGCCAGCAGCCAACCGCCGGGACAGACGAACACTGAAGCTTTCTTT
TRBJ2-3 | NA | NA | TRBV7-3 | CASSLMGTDTQYF | TGTGCCAGCAGCTTAATGGGCACAGATACGCAGTATTTT
TRBJ2-1 | NA | NA | TRBV11-2 | CASSLRGGNEQFF | TGTGCCAGCAGCCTCCGAGGGGGCAATGAGCAGTTCTTC
TRBJ2-2 | NA | NA | TRBV18 | CASSRQGELFF | TGTGCCAGCTCCCGCCAAGGGGAGCTGTTTTTT
TRBJ2-7 | TRBD1 | NA | TRBV27 | CASRNHRGSSYEQYF | TGTGCCAGCAGGAACCACAGGGGGAGCTCCTACGAGCAGTACTTC
TRBJ1-6 | NA | NA | TRBV5-4 | CASRAAGSYNSPLHF | TGTGCCAGCAGGGCGGCAGGCTCCTATAATTCACCCCTCCACTTT